The 15 T cell receptor beta chains in this list originate from one sample, sequenced in a study of cytomegalovirus exposure and HLA in healthy donors. The PCR was carried out with 60 Vbeta primers and 13 Jbeta primers. The protocol was immunoSEQ multiplex PCR, while the TCRdb copy is restricted to in-frame clones and leaves out a portion. In the table there are about 200,000 clones, around 79% of which are singletons. The material sequenced was PBMCs. Every receptor here comes from a girl aged 2-10 years in good health and CMV-seronegative.

The rearrangement links TRBV11-1 to TRBJ2-3, with unresolved D. Trimming removed 5 bases at V and 3 bases at J, with 6 bases between. Germline CDR1 reads SGHAT; CDR2 reads FQDESV (reference sequence). This CDR3 comprises 12 residues. The CDR3 DNA reads TGTGCCAGCAGCAAATTAACAGATACGCAGTATTTT. It encodes CASSKLTDTQYF.

The V gene is TRBV7-8, the J gene TRBJ1-5, with TRBD1 matching 8 bases. The CDR3 extends over 16 amino acids. Germline CDR1 SGHVS, CDR2 FQNEAQ. Germline trimming cut 0 bases from V and 4 bases from J; bases unmatched to any gene: 5. The CDR3 nucleotides are TGTGCCAGCAGCTTAGCGCGGACAGGGAGAAATCAGCCCCAGCATTTT. The encoded protein is CASSLARTGRNQPQHF.

CDR3 residues: CASSFRGGGTEAFF. The CDR3 DNA follows: TGTGCCAGCAGCTTCCGAGGGGGGGGGACTGAAGCTTTCTTT. The chain recombines TRBV5-8 with TRBJ1-1; D is perhaps TRBD1 (6 bases). The CDR3 contains 14 residues. Germline values: CDR1 SGHTS, CDR2 YDEGEE. V gave up 2 bases and J gave up 5 bases, with 13 bases separating them.

As regards this clone: This may be a read error: a much more frequent sequence differs by one nucleotide. The J gene is TRBJ1-4, the V gene TRBV6-5, with 7 bases fitting TRBD1. Germline trimming cut 2 bases from V and 6 bases from J; bases unmatched to any gene: 0. This CDR3 has 13 residues. CDR1 is MNHEY and CDR2 is SVGAGI in the germline V gene. The CDR3 coding sequence is TGTGCCAGCAGTTACAGGGGGCATGAAAAACTGTTTTTT. It is translated as CASSYRGHEKLFF.

In this sample, this clone turned up a few times. The V call is TRBV6-5, the J call TRBJ1-1; D ambiguous. Trimming removed 8 bases at V and 1 base at J, with 8 bases between. CDR3 size: 12 residues. In germline, CDR1 is MNHEY, CDR2 SVGAGI. The CDR3 is CASRAGNTEAFF. CDR3 DNA: TGTGCCAGCCGGGCGGGGAACACTGAAGCTTTCTTT.

The chain carries TRBV5-1 and TRBJ1-6; tentatively, D is TRBD1 (6 bases). The CDR3 runs 14 residues. Looked up from germline, CDR1 is SGHRS and CDR2 is YFSETQ. The germline V and J ends were trimmed by 3 bases and 7 bases, with 11 bases remaining between them. The CDR3 region is CASSSGQNNSPLHF. DNA of the CDR3: TGCGCCAGCAGCTCTGGACAGAACAATTCACCCCTCCACTTT.

Comments on this clone: The junction and the germline gene differ at one end; a read error may be behind it. Other DNA sequences in this sample translate to the same CDR3. The DNA for the CDR3 is TGTAGCGTCGGTTGGGGGGGCTTCTACAATGAGCAGTTCTTC. Protein product: CSVGWGGFYNEQFF. The chain is built from TRBV29-1 and TRBJ2-1; possibly TRBD2 for D (7 bases). The CDR3 extends over 14 amino acids. Germline loops: CDR1 SQVTM, CDR2 ANQGSEA.

This clone occurred a few times. In nucleotides, the CDR3 is TGCAGCGTCCCCAGACCCGGGACTAGCGGGGTAGGGAACTACGAGCAGTACTTC. This sequence encodes CSVPRPGTSGVGNYEQYF. V usage is TRBV29-1 and J usage is TRBJ2-7; 13 bases map to TRBD2. CDR1 and CDR2 from the germline V gene are SQVTM and ANQGSEA. The CDR3 extends over 18 amino acids. Trimming took 6 bases from V and 3 from J; bases not matched to a gene: 17.

The chain carries TRBV7-2 and TRBJ1-4; 8 bases align to TRBD1. Per germline, CDR1 SGHTA and CDR2 FQGNSA. The CDR3 extends over 18 amino acids. After removal of 3 bases from V and 1 base from J, the junction contained 10 bases not matched to a gene. Here the CDR3 reads CASSFSGQGRGTNEKLFF. The CDR3 nucleotides are TGTGCCAGCAGCTTCTCCGGACAGGGAAGAGGAACTAATGAAAAACTGTTTTTT. Drawing the rest from reference TRBV7-2 and TRBJ1-4, the complete variable domain is GAGVSQSPSNKVTEKGKDVELRCDPISGHTALYWYRQSLGQGLEFLIYFQGNSAPDKSGLPSDRFSAERTGGSVSTLTIQRTQQEDSAVYLCASSFSGQGRGTNEKLFFGSGTQLSVL.

V and J are TRBV9 and TRBJ2-2, with 10 bases aligning to TRBD2. The CDR3 contains 15 residues. Germline V gene lookup returns CDR1 SGDLS and CDR2 YYNGEE. J gave up 3 bases and V 4 bases, and 3 bases lay outside the gene matches. CDR3 protein: CASSYGTSDTGELFF. CDR3 nucleotides: TGTGCCAGCAGCTATGGGACTAGCGACACCGGGGAGCTGTTTTTT.

V gene TRBV15 combines with J gene TRBJ1-6, with 10 bases that match TRBD1. Looked up from germline, CDR1 is LNHNV and CDR2 is YYDKDF (reference sequence). CDR3 length: 14 residues. The V segment lost 4 bases and the J segment 10 bases; nucleotides outside the gene matches: 4. CDR3 region: CATSKGQGNSPLHF. In nucleotides, the CDR3 is TGTGCCACCAGCAAGGGACAGGGGAACTCACCCCTCCACTTT.

This clone was found a few times. This chain uses TRBV6-6 with TRBJ2-7, with TRBD2 as a possible D gene (5 bases). V shed 7 bases and J shed 2 bases, with 12 bases lying between them. Germline V gene sequence: CDR1 MNHNY, CDR2 SVGAGI (reference sequence). There are 13 residues in the CDR3. CDR3 sequence: CASTVGETYEQYF. The CDR3 DNA is TGTGCCAGCACCGTCGGGGAGACCTACGAGCAGTACTTC.

This clone was seen only a few times. The genes are TRBV10-3 and TRBJ2-7, with 7 bases aligning to TRBD1. V dropped 6 bases and J dropped 1; count of bases not matched to a gene: 9. The CDR3 length is 15 residues. From germline, CDR1 is ENHRY and CDR2 SYGVKD. CDR3 sequence: CAISYSGTASYEQYF. The CDR3 bases are TGTGCCATCAGCTACTCCGGGACAGCGTCCTACGAGCAGTACTTC.

Of note for this clone: One end of the junction does not line up with germline, which may come from a read error. The rearrangement uses TRBV5-1 and TRBJ1-1; D ambiguous. CDR3 length: 13 amino acids. Germline V gene lookup returns CDR1 SGHRS and CDR2 YFSETQ. CDR3 coding DNA: TGCGCCGGCAGCTTGGACCTAGGAGTTGAAGCTTTCTTT. This sequence encodes CAGSLDLGVEAFF.

The chain is built from TRBV27 and TRBJ1-2; 9 bases match TRBD1. J gave up 4 bases and V 4 bases, and 10 bases lay outside the gene matches. CDR1 and CDR2 (germline): MNHEY, SMNVEV (reference sequence). The CDR3 length is 16 residues. Written as DNA, the CDR3 is TGTGCCAGCAGTTCCAGCCCGGGACAGGGTATCTATGGCTACACCTTC. As protein: CASSSSPGQGIYGYTF.